Listed below are T cell receptor beta chains from one sample, sequenced in a study of naive and memory T cell subsets. TCRdb redid the calling of the UMI-ligation and nested PCR reads with MiXCR, one entry per CDR3 protein. Of some 83,000 distinct CDR3 sequences listed, about 10% are singletons. Input material: naive CD8+ T cells from blood. These receptors were taken from a human donor in good health. Each CDR3 is given with its conserved first and last residue. D genes are given only for firm matches. Rows may omit the clone size; those that give it use once, few, many or a size class.

v_call: TRBV6-2/TRBV6-3
d_call: -
clone_size: many
cdr3_length: 12
j_call: TRBJ2-1
cdr3_aa: CASTSSYNEQFF
cdr3_nt: TGTGCCAGCACCAGCTCCTACAATGAGCAGTTCTTC

v_call: TRBV20-1
d_call: -
clone_size: -
cdr3_length: 14
j_call: TRBJ2-1
cdr3_aa: CSARGVSGHNEQFF
cdr3_nt: TGCAGTGCTAGAGGGGTTTCTGGCCACAATGAGCAGTTCTTC

v_call: TRBV4-3
d_call: -
clone_size: -
cdr3_length: 15
j_call: TRBJ2-4
cdr3_aa: CASSQATTMGDIQYF
cdr3_nt: TGCGCCAGCAGCCAAGCTACTACAATGGGGGACATTCAGTACTTC

v_call: TRBV15
d_call: TRBD2
clone_size: -
cdr3_length: 17
j_call: TRBJ2-1
cdr3_aa: CATSSPGLAGVGNEQFF
cdr3_nt: TGTGCCACCAGCAGTCCCGGACTAGCGGGAGTGGGCAATGAGCAGTTCTTC

v_call: TRBV20-1
d_call: -
clone_size: many
cdr3_length: 15
j_call: TRBJ2-5
cdr3_aa: CSAPTYRLWEETQYF
cdr3_nt: TGCAGTGCTCCCACGTACCGGCTATGGGAAGAGACCCAGTACTTC

v_call: TRBV5-6
d_call: TRBD1
clone_size: few
cdr3_length: 14
j_call: TRBJ2-1
cdr3_aa: CASSFGTGSNEQFF
cdr3_nt: TGTGCCAGCAGCTTTGGGACAGGGAGCAATGAGCAGTTCTTC

v_call: TRBV9
d_call: -
clone_size: few
cdr3_length: 15
j_call: TRBJ2-7
cdr3_aa: CASSVGSAKTYEQYF
cdr3_nt: TGTGCCAGCAGCGTGGGCAGCGCCAAGACCTACGAGCAGTACTTC

v_call: TRBV6-2/TRBV6-3
d_call: TRBD1
clone_size: many
cdr3_length: 14
j_call: TRBJ1-1
cdr3_aa: CASRPPRGSPKAFF
cdr3_nt: TGTGCCAGCAGGCCTCCCAGGGGGAGTCCGAAAGCTTTCTTT

v_call: TRBV6-1
d_call: -
clone_size: -
cdr3_length: 12
j_call: TRBJ2-2
cdr3_aa: CASRGTAGELFF
cdr3_nt: TGTGCCAGCAGGGGGACGGCCGGGGAGCTGTTTTTT

v_call: TRBV2
d_call: TRBD2
clone_size: -
cdr3_length: 15
j_call: TRBJ2-2
cdr3_aa: CASSQGLAGAGELFF
cdr3_nt: TGTGCCAGCAGCCAGGGACTAGCGGGAGCCGGGGAGCTGTTTTTT

v_call: TRBV6-5
d_call: TRBD1
clone_size: -
cdr3_length: 15
j_call: TRBJ2-2
cdr3_aa: CASSYSTGTSGELFF
cdr3_nt: TGTGCCAGCAGCTACTCGACAGGGACCTCCGGGGAGCTGTTTTTT

v_call: TRBV3-1
d_call: TRBD2
clone_size: few
cdr3_length: 16
j_call: TRBJ2-7
cdr3_aa: CASSQDYSGSIYEQYF
cdr3_nt: TGTGCCAGCAGCCAAGATTACAGCGGGAGTATCTACGAGCAGTACTTC

v_call: TRBV18
d_call: TRBD2
clone_size: few
cdr3_length: 17
j_call: TRBJ2-7
cdr3_aa: CASSYEGLAGANNEQYF
cdr3_nt: TGTGCCAGCTCATACGAGGGACTAGCGGGAGCTAATAACGAGCAGTACTTC

v_call: TRBV10-3
d_call: TRBD2
clone_size: few
cdr3_length: 15
j_call: TRBJ2-7
cdr3_aa: CAISDLAGGPYEQYF
cdr3_nt: TGTGCCATCAGTGACCTAGCGGGAGGGCCCTACGAGCAGTACTTC

v_call: TRBV27
d_call: -
clone_size: many
cdr3_length: 15
j_call: TRBJ2-1
cdr3_aa: CASSPRGGRVNEQFF
cdr3_nt: TGTGCCAGCAGTCCACGAGGCGGGCGAGTCAATGAGCAGTTCTTC

v_call: TRBV9
d_call: TRBD2
clone_size: few
cdr3_length: 16
j_call: TRBJ2-7
cdr3_aa: CASSVGGGRALYEQYF
cdr3_nt: TGTGCCAGCAGCGTAGGAGGCGGGAGGGCCTTGTACGAGCAGTACTTC

v_call: TRBV28
d_call: -
clone_size: many
cdr3_length: 10
j_call: TRBJ2-5
cdr3_aa: CASSRETQYF
cdr3_nt: TGTGCCAGCAGCCGGGAGACCCAGTACTTC

v_call: TRBV5-4
d_call: -
clone_size: many
cdr3_length: 14
j_call: TRBJ2-7
cdr3_aa: CASSKSDGSYEQYF
cdr3_nt: TGTGCCAGCAGCAAATCGGACGGATCCTACGAGCAGTACTTC

v_call: TRBV25-1
d_call: TRBD1
clone_size: many
cdr3_length: 12
j_call: TRBJ2-7
cdr3_aa: CASSTGVHEQYF
cdr3_nt: TGTGCCAGCAGTACAGGGGTCCACGAGCAGTACTTC

v_call: TRBV27
d_call: TRBD1
clone_size: -
cdr3_length: 16
j_call: TRBJ1-1
cdr3_aa: CASSNRDRGFNTEAFF
cdr3_nt: TGTGCCAGCAGTAATCGGGACAGGGGTTTCAACACTGAAGCTTTCTTT

v_call: TRBV4-1
d_call: TRBD1
clone_size: many
cdr3_length: 13
j_call: TRBJ1-1
cdr3_aa: CASSRQGGTEAFF
cdr3_nt: TGCGCCAGCAGTCGACAGGGAGGCACTGAAGCTTTCTTT

v_call: TRBV20-1
d_call: -
clone_size: few
cdr3_length: 13
j_call: TRBJ1-1
cdr3_aa: CSASLGVNTEAFF
cdr3_nt: TGCAGTGCTAGTCTGGGGGTCAACACTGAAGCTTTCTTT

v_call: TRBV6-2/TRBV6-3
d_call: -
clone_size: many
cdr3_length: 15
j_call: TRBJ2-5
cdr3_aa: CASSYLGQIGETQYF
cdr3_nt: TGTGCCAGCAGTTACCTTGGTCAGATAGGAGAGACCCAGTACTTC

v_call: TRBV9
d_call: -
clone_size: -
cdr3_length: 14
j_call: TRBJ2-4
cdr3_aa: CASSGGEGPNIQYF
cdr3_nt: TGTGCCAGCAGCGGCGGTGAGGGGCCGAACATTCAGTACTTC

v_call: TRBV10-3
d_call: TRBD2
clone_size: few
cdr3_length: 13
j_call: TRBJ2-1
cdr3_aa: CAIRGLGGNEQFF
cdr3_nt: TGTGCCATCAGGGGACTAGGGGGCAATGAGCAGTTCTTC

v_call: TRBV29-1
d_call: TRBD1
clone_size: -
cdr3_length: 15
j_call: TRBJ2-1
cdr3_aa: CSVEDGARGTGEQFF
cdr3_nt: TGCAGCGTTGAAGATGGGGCCAGGGGGACAGGTGAGCAGTTCTTC

v_call: TRBV7-9
d_call: TRBD2
clone_size: few
cdr3_length: 15
j_call: TRBJ2-1
cdr3_aa: CASSLVGTSVNEQFF
cdr3_nt: TGTGCCAGCAGCTTAGTCGGGACTAGCGTCAATGAGCAGTTCTTC

v_call: TRBV29-1
d_call: -
clone_size: many
cdr3_length: 16
j_call: TRBJ2-7
cdr3_aa: CSVEETRTGSSYEQYF
cdr3_nt: TGCAGCGTTGAAGAAACTAGGACGGGCAGCTCCTACGAGCAGTACTTC

v_call: TRBV20-1
d_call: TRBD2
clone_size: few
cdr3_length: 15
j_call: TRBJ2-3
cdr3_aa: CSARALAGAGDTQYF
cdr3_nt: TGCAGTGCTAGGGCACTAGCGGGAGCTGGAGATACGCAGTATTTT

v_call: TRBV3-1
d_call: -
clone_size: many
cdr3_length: 13
j_call: TRBJ2-7
cdr3_aa: CASSPGLNYEQYF
cdr3_nt: TGTGCCAGCAGCCCAGGACTTAATTACGAGCAGTACTTC

v_call: TRBV12-3/TRBV12-4
d_call: -
clone_size: few
cdr3_length: 13
j_call: TRBJ2-1
cdr3_aa: CASNRDNYNEQFF
cdr3_nt: TGTGCCAGCAACCGGGACAACTACAATGAGCAGTTCTTC

v_call: TRBV9
d_call: TRBD2
clone_size: -
cdr3_length: 15
j_call: TRBJ2-7
cdr3_aa: CASSARTSGSHEQYF
cdr3_nt: TGTGCCAGCAGCGCACGGACTAGCGGGAGCCACGAGCAGTACTTC

v_call: TRBV10-2
d_call: -
clone_size: many
cdr3_length: 17
j_call: TRBJ1-5
cdr3_aa: CASSDPQAGYSNQPQHF
cdr3_nt: TGCGCCAGCAGTGATCCCCAGGCAGGCTATAGCAATCAGCCCCAGCATTTT

v_call: TRBV4-1
d_call: TRBD1
clone_size: few
cdr3_length: 14
j_call: TRBJ2-1
cdr3_aa: CASSQGQGEVEQFF
cdr3_nt: TGCGCCAGCAGCCAGGGACAGGGGGAGGTTGAGCAGTTCTTC

v_call: TRBV10-1
d_call: TRBD2
clone_size: many
cdr3_length: 16
j_call: TRBJ2-3
cdr3_aa: CASSESPGGPADTQYF
cdr3_nt: TGCGCCAGCAGTGAGTCCCCGGGAGGGCCCGCAGATACGCAGTATTTT